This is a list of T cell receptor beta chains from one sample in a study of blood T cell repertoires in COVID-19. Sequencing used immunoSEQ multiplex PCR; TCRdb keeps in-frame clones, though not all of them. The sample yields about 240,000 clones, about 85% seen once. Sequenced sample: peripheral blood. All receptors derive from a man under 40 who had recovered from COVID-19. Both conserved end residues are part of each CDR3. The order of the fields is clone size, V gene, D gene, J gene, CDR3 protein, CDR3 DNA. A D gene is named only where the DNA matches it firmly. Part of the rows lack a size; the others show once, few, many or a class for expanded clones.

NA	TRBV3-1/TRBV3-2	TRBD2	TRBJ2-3	CASSHYTSGVTDTQYF	TGTGCCAGCAGCCATTACACTAGCGGGGTCACAGATACGCAGTATTTT
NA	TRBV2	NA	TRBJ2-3	CASGTLRGDTQYF	TGTGCCAGTGGGACATTAAGGGGAGATACGCAGTATTTT
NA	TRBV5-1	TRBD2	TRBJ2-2	CASSLHSGSHPGTGELFF	TGCGCCAGCAGCTTACACAGCGGGAGCCACCCGGGCACCGGGGAGCTGTTTTTT
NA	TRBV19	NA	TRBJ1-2	CASSPSSGNYGYTF	TGTGCCAGTAGCCCTTCGTCGGGGAACTATGGCTACACCTTC
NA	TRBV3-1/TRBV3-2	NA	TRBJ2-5	CASSRGAGDQETQYF	TGTGCCAGCAGCCGAGGCGCGGGCGACCAAGAGACCCAGTACTTC
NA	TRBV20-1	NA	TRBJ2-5	CSASGRVATQETQYF	TGCAGTGCTAGTGGTCGGGTGGCCACTCAAGAGACCCAGTACTTC
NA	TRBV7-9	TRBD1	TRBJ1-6	CARTGVSSSYNSPLHF	TGTGCCAGGACAGGGGTTTCTAGCTCCTATAATTCACCCCTCCACTTT
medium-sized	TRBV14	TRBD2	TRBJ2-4	CASSPSGGPYQYF	TGTGCCAGCAGTCCGTCGGGGGGGCCGTATCAGTACTTC
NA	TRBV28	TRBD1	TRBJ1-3	CASSSKLRGRAGNTIYF	TGTGCCAGCAGTTCCAAACTCAGGGGGCGGGCGGGAAACACCATATATTTT
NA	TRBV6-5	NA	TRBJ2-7	CASRWTAYEQYF	TGTGCCAGCCGGTGGACAGCCTACGAGCAGTACTTC
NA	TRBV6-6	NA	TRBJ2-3	CASSSTRYTDTQYF	TGTGCCAGCAGTTCGACTAGATACACAGATACGCAGTATTTT
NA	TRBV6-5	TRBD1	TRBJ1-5	CASRGTGGNQPQHF	TGTGCCAGCAGAGGGACAGGGGGCAATCAGCCCCAGCATTTT
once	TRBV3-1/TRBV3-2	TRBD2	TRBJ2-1	CASSQELAGYNEQFF	TGTGCCAGCAGCCAAGAACTAGCGGGGTACAATGAGCAGTTCTTC
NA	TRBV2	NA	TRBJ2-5	CASSGPGVRETQYF	TGTGCCAGCAGTGGCCCGGGGGTCCGGGAGACCCAGTACTTC
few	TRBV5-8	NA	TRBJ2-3	CASSLGGESTDTQYF	TGTGCCAGCAGCTTGGGGGGGGAGAGCACAGATACGCAGTATTTT
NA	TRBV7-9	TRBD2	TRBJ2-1	CASSLIAGGPNEQFF	TGTGCCAGCAGCTTAATAGCGGGGGGGCCCAATGAGCAGTTCTTC